Listed below are T cell receptor beta chains from one sample, sequenced in a study of cytomegalovirus exposure and HLA in healthy donors. Assay: immunoSEQ multiplex PCR; the TCRdb copy retains only in-frame clones and omits some. The repertoire holds hundreds of thousands of clones, with about nine tenths as singletons. Sequencing was done on a sample of PBMCs. The receptors originated from a woman aged 18 to 35 in good health and CMV-seronegative. The CDR3 runs from the conserved cysteine through the conserved F or W. Fields, in order: D gene, CDR3 length, J gene, V gene, clone size, CDR3 protein, CDR3 DNA. The D gene is left open where the match is weak. Clone size is shown for a subset of rows, as once, few, many or a class of expanded clone.

NA 14 TRBJ1-4 TRBV9 NA CASSVEGDGEKLFF TGTGCCAGCAGCGTAGAGGGGGACGGTGAAAAACTGTTTTTT
NA 15 TRBJ2-3 TRBV5-1 NA CASSWQATSTDTQYF TGCGCCAGCAGCTGGCAGGCCACTAGCACAGATACGCAGTATTTT
TRBD1 13 TRBJ1-1 TRBV10-3 NA CAIKGTGSTEAFF TGTGCCATCAAGGGGACAGGGAGCACTGAAGCTTTCTTT
NA 15 TRBJ1-2 TRBV19 NA CASTSGQLHNYGYTF TGTGCCAGTACCTCAGGGCAGCTTCATAACTATGGCTACACCTTC
TRBD2 16 TRBJ2-1 TRBV11-2 NA CASSPPGLAGVAEQFF TGTGCCAGCAGCCCTCCAGGACTAGCGGGAGTCGCTGAGCAGTTCTTC
TRBD1 15 TRBJ2-7 TRBV28 NA CASSESGTGEYEQYF TGTGCCAGCAGTGAGTCCGGGACAGGGGAATACGAGCAGTACTTC
NA 14 TRBJ2-5 TRBV5-1 once CASSLGDWKETQYF TGCGCCAGCAGCCTGGGGGACTGGAAAGAGACCCAGTACTTC
NA 15 TRBJ2-2 TRBV7-3 NA CASSLNQGINGELFF TGTGCCAGCAGCTTGAATCAGGGGATAAACGGGGAGCTGTTTTTT
TRBD2 16 TRBJ2-7 TRBV18 NA CASSPSAGGPPYEQYF TGTGCCAGCTCACCGTCGGCGGGAGGGCCTCCCTACGAGCAGTACTTC
TRBD1 14 TRBJ2-5 TRBV27 NA CASSSTGDFGTQYF TGTGCCAGCAGTTCGACAGGGGACTTCGGGACCCAGTACTTC
NA 17 TRBJ2-2 TRBV7-8 NA CASSFFSGSSPTGELFF TGTGCCAGCAGCTTTTTTTCGGGATCAAGCCCCACCGGGGAGCTGTTTTTT
TRBD1 14 TRBJ1-1 TRBV18 NA CASSPTGVNTEAFF TGTGCCAGCTCACCTACAGGGGTGAACACTGAAGCTTTCTTT
TRBD2 13 TRBJ2-7 TRBV5-1 NA CASSFGTNYEQYF TGCGCCAGCAGCTTCGGGACTAACTACGAGCAGTACTTC
NA 14 TRBJ2-3 TRBV14 NA CASGPGGSGNAQYF TGTGCCAGCGGCCCGGGGGGCTCGGGTAACGCGCAGTATTTT
TRBD2 17 TRBJ2-3 TRBV5-1 NA CASSLRTSGGGTDTQYF TGCGCCAGCAGCTTGAGGACTAGCGGGGGGGGCACAGATACGCAGTATTTT
NA 14 TRBJ1-2 TRBV30 NA CAWSTRTRNYGYTF TGTGCCTGGAGTACCCGGACACGGAACTATGGCTACACCTTC
NA 15 TRBJ1-1 TRBV28 NA CASSLTAGGNTEAFF TGTGCCAGCAGCTTGACGGCCGGGGGGAACACTGAAGCTTTCTTT
NA 16 TRBJ1-1 TRBV28 NA CASSLVRGSGNTEAFF TGTGCCAGCAGTTTGGTTAGGGGGAGCGGGAACACTGAAGCTTTCTTT
NA 15 TRBJ1-1 TRBV30 once CAWSVEAYENTEAFF TGTGCCTGGAGTGTTGAAGCGTATGAGAACACTGAAGCTTTCTTT
TRBD1 17 TRBJ2-1 TRBV28 NA CASSLRDRGTYYNEQFF TGTGCCAGCAGTTTACGGGACAGGGGGACCTACTACAATGAGCAGTTCTTC
NA 12 TRBJ2-7 TRBV11-2 few CASSPGRDEQYF TGTGCCAGCAGCCCCGGCCGGGACGAGCAGTACTTC
TRBD2 15 TRBJ2-1 TRBV13 NA CASSPLIAGEVEQFF TGTGCCAGCAGCCCCCTGATAGCGGGGGAGGTTGAGCAGTTCTTC
TRBD2 17 TRBJ2-3 TRBV5-6 NA CASSLQTGLAGLDTQYF TGTGCCAGCAGCTTACAGACGGGACTAGCGGGCTTAGATACGCAGTATTTT
TRBD2 16 TRBJ2-3 TRBV7-2 NA CASSLVGTSLADTQYF TGTGCCAGCAGCTTAGTTGGGACTAGTCTCGCAGATACGCAGTATTTT
NA 17 TRBJ1-2 TRBV30 NA CAWSHHGGAWSNYGYTF TGTGCCTGGAGTCATCACGGGGGGGCTTGGAGTAACTATGGCTACACCTTC
TRBD1 18 TRBJ2-6 TRBV5-1 NA CASSSTGQGALGANVLTF TGCGCCAGCAGCTCTACGGGACAGGGGGCGCTTGGGGCCAACGTCCTGACTTTC
NA 15 TRBJ2-5 TRBV6-1 NA CATVTGHEFPETQYF TGTGCCACCGTAACGGGACACGAATTTCCGGAGACCCAGTACTTC
NA 17 TRBJ2-4 TRBV27 NA CASSLGPGTIAKNIQYF TGTGCCAGCAGCTTGGGACCCGGGACAATAGCCAAAAACATTCAGTACTTC
TRBD2 18 TRBJ2-7 TRBV2 NA CASSRSDSGRRDSYEQYF TGTGCCAGCAGTCGAAGCGATAGCGGGAGACGGGACTCCTACGAGCAGTACTTC
NA 17 TRBJ1-2 TRBV13 once CASSLEVEVGRGEGYTF TGTGCCAGCAGCTTAGAGGTTGAAGTGGGCAGGGGCGAAGGCTACACCTTC
NA 14 TRBJ1-5 TRBV6-1 NA CASSGSGEHQPQHF TGTGCCAGCAGTGGGTCAGGGGAACATCAGCCCCAGCATTTT
NA 13 TRBJ1-2 TRBV15 NA CATSSSGALGYTF TGTGCCACCAGCAGTAGTGGGGCGCTTGGCTACACCTTC
NA 18 TRBJ2-6 TRBV7-3 NA CASSLAARHSSGANVLTF TGTGCCAGCAGCTTAGCCGCCAGACACAGCTCTGGGGCCAACGTCCTGACTTTC
NA 14 TRBJ2-7 TRBV2 few CASSEVRGNYEQYF TGTGCCAGCAGTGAGGTGCGGGGTAACTACGAGCAGTACTTC
TRBD1 15 TRBJ2-1 TRBV6-1 NA CASSVGQGSYNEQFF TGTGCCAGCAGTGTGGGACAGGGATCCTACAATGAGCAGTTCTTC
TRBD2 14 TRBJ2-5 TRBV2 few CASSAGLGTETQYF TGTGCCAGCAGTGCAGGACTAGGGACAGAGACCCAGTACTTC
NA 13 TRBJ2-2 TRBV7-3 NA CASSSNGAGELFF TGTGCCAGCAGCTCCAACGGAGCCGGGGAGCTGTTTTTT
TRBD2 14 TRBJ2-1 TRBV7-8 NA CASSASGRWNEQFF TGTGCCAGCAGCGCTAGCGGGAGATGGAATGAGCAGTTCTTC
NA 13 TRBJ2-7 TRBV28 NA CASRPGLPYEQYF TGTGCCAGCAGGCCGGGACTTCCATACGAGCAGTACTTC
NA 13 TRBJ1-2 TRBV18 once CASSPPENYGYTF TGTGCCAGCTCACCACCAGAGAACTATGGCTACACCTTC
TRBD2 18 TRBJ2-1 TRBV2 NA CASRNTGLAIARHREQFF TGTGCCAGCAGGAACACGGGACTAGCGATCGCTCGCCATCGTGAGCAGTTCTTC
NA 17 TRBJ1-3 TRBV18 NA CASSPTRDLLSGNTIYF TGTGCCAGCTCACCGACCCGGGACTTACTCTCTGGAAACACCATATATTTT
NA 15 TRBJ2-4 TRBV27 NA CASSSPGSSKNIQYF TGTGCCAGCAGTTCGCCCGGGTCCTCAAAAAACATTCAGTACTTC
NA 16 TRBJ1-1 TRBV5-1 once CASSRAAGGEQTEAFF TGCGCCAGCAGCCGCGCTGCGGGGGGTGAACAGACTGAAGCTTTCTTT
NA 16 TRBJ1-5 TRBV28 NA CASSLWQIPSNQPQHF TGTGCCAGCAGTTTATGGCAGATCCCTAGCAATCAGCCCCAGCATTTT
NA 14 TRBJ1-2 TRBV6-5 NA CASSRGGSAYGYTF TGTGCCAGCAGTAGGGGGGGTTCAGCCTATGGCTACACCTTC
NA 13 TRBJ1-5 TRBV9 NA CASSVGQYQPQHF TGTGCCAGCAGCGTAGGACAGTATCAGCCCCAGCATTTT
TRBD1 18 TRBJ2-2 TRBV4-1 NA CASSQEVLDRGLTGELFF TGCGCCAGCAGCCAAGAAGTACTAGACAGGGGACTCACCGGGGAGCTGTTTTTT